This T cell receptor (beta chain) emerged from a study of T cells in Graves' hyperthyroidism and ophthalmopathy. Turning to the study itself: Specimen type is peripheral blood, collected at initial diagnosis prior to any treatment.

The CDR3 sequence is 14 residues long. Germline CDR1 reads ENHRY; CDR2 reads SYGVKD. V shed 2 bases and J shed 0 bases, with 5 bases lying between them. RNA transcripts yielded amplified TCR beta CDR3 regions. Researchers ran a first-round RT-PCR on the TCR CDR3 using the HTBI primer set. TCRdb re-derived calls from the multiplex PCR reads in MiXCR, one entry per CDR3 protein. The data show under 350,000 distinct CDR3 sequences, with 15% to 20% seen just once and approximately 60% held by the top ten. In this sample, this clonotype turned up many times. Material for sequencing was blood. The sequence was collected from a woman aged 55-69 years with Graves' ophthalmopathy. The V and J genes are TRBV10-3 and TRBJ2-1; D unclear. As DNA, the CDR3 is TGTGCCATCAGTGAGGGCAACTCCTACAATGAGCAGTTCTTC. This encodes CAISEGNSYNEQFF.